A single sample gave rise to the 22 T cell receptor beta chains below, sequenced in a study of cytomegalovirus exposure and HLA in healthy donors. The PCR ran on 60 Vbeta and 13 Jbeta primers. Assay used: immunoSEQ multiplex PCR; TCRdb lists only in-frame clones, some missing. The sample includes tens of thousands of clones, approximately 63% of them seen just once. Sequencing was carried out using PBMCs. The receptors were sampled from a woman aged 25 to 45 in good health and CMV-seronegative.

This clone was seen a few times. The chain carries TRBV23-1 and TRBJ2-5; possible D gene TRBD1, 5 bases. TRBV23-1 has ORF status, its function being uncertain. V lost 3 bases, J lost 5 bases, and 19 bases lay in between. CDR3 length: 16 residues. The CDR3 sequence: CASSHPQVIGWETQYF. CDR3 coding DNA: TGCGCCAGCAGTCATCCACAGGTGATCGGGTGGGAGACCCAGTACTTC.

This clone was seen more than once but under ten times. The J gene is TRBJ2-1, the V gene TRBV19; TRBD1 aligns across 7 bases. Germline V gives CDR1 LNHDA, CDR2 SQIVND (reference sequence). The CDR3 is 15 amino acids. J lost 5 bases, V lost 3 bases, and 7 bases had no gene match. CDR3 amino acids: CASSIGQAYNNEQFF. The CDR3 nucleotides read TGTGCCAGTAGTATCGGACAGGCCTATAACAATGAGCAGTTCTTC.

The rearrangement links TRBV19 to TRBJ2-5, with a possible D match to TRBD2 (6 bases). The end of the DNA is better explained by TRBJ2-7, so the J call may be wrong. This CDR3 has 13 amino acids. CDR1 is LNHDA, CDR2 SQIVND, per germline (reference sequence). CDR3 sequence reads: CASSPAEGYEQYF. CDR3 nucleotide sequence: TGTGCCAGTAGCCCTGCGGAGGGCTACGAGCAGTACTTC.

The CDR3 DNA sequence: TGTGCCAGTAGTTTACAGAACTATGGCTACACCTTC. Translation gives CASSLQNYGYTF. The rearrangement joins TRBV19 to TRBJ1-2; D is uncertain. CDR3 length equals 12 residues. Trimming took off 5 bases at V and 2 bases at J, with 6 bases between the two ends. Germline V CDR1 and CDR2: LNHDA, SQIVND (reference sequence).

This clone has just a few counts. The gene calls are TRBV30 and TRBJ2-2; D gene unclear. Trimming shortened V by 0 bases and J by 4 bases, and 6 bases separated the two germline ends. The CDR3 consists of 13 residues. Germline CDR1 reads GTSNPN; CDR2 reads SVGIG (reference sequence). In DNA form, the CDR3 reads TGTGCCTGGAGTGTACTTGCCACCGGGGAGCTGTTTTTT. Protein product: CAWSVLATGELFF.

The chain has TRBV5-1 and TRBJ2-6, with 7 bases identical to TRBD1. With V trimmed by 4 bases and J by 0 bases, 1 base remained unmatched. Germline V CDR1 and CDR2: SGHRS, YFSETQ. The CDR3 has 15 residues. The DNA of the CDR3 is TGCGCCAGCAGCGCAGGGGGCTCTGGGGCCAACGTCCTGACTTTC. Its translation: CASSAGGSGANVLTF.

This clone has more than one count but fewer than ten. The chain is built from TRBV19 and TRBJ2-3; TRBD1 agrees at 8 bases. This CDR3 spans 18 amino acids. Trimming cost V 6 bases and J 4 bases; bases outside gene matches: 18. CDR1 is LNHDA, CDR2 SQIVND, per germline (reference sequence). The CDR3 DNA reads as TGTGCCAGTAGAGCCGGCAGTCGGCCAGGGGGCTCCCCAGATACGCAGTATTTT. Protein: CASRAGSRPGGSPDTQYF.

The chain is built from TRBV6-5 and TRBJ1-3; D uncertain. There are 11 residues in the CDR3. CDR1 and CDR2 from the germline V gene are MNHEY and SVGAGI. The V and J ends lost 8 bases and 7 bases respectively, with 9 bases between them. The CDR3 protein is CASSPVNTIYF. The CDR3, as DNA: TGTGCCAGCTCCCCCGTGAACACCATATATTTT.

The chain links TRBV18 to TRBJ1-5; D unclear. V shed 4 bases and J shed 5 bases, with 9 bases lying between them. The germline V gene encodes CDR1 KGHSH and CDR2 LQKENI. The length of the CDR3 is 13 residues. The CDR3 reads CASSRRGDQPQHF. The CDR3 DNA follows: TGTGCCAGCTCACGGCGGGGAGATCAGCCCCAGCATTTT.

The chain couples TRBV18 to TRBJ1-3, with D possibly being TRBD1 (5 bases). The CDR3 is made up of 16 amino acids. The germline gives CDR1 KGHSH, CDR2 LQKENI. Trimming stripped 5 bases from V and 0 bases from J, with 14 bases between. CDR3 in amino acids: CASSSGTLSSGNTIYF. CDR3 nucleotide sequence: TGTGCCAGCTCATCCGGGACTCTTTCCTCTGGAAACACCATATATTTT.

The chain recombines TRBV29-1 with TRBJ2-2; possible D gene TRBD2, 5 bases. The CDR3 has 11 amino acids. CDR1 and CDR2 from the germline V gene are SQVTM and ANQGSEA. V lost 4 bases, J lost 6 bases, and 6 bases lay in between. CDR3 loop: CSVGGAGELFF. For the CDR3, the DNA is TGCAGCGTTGGGGGAGCCGGGGAGCTGTTTTTT.

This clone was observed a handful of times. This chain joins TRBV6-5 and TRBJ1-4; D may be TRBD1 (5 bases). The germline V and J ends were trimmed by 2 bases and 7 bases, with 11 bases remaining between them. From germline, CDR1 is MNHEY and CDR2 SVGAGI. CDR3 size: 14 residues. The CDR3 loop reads CASSYKGRSEKLFF. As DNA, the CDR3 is TGTGCCAGCAGTTACAAGGGGAGGAGTGAAAAACTGTTTTTT.

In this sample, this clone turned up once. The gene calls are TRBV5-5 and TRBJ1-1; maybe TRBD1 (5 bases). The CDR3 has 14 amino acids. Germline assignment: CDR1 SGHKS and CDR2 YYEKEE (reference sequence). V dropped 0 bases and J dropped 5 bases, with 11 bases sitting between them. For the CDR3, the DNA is TGTGCCAGCAGCTTGGCAGGGAGGTTGACTGAAGCTTTCTTT. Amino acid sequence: CASSLAGRLTEAFF.

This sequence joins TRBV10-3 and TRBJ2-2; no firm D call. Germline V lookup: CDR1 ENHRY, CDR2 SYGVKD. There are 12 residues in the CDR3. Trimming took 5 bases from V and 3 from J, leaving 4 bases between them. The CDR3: CAISSHTGELFF. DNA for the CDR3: TGTGCCATCAGTTCTCACACCGGGGAGCTGTTTTTT.

The CDR3 loop is CASSLALAGGNEQFF. The DNA for the CDR3 is TGTGCCAGCAGCTTGGCACTAGCGGGAGGGAATGAGCAGTTCTTC. This chain uses TRBV5-6 with TRBJ2-1, with 13 bases aligning to TRBD2. This CDR3 region has 15 residues. Losses at the gene ends were 0 bases for V and 7 bases for J; bases not matched to a gene: 1. Germline V gene lookup returns CDR1 SGHDT and CDR2 YYEEEE. Complete variable domain (other parts from reference TRBV5-6 and TRBJ2-1): DAGVTQSPTHLIKTRGQQVTLRCSPKSGHDTVSWYQQALGQGPQFIFQYYEEEERQRGNFPDRFSGHQFPNYSSELNVNALLLGDSALYLCASSLALAGGNEQFFGPGTRLTVL.

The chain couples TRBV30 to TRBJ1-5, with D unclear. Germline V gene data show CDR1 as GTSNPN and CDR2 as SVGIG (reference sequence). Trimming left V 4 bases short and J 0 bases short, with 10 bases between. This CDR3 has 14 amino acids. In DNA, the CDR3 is TGTGCCTGGAATCCAGGCGCTAGCAATCAGCCCCAGCATTTT. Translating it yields CAWNPGASNQPQHF.

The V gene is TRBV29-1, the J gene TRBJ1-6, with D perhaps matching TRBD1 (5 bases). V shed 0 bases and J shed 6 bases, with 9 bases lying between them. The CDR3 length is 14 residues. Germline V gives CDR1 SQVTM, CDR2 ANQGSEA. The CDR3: CSVEDPGLNSPLHF. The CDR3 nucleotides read TGCAGCGTTGAAGATCCAGGGCTTAATTCACCCCTCCACTTT.

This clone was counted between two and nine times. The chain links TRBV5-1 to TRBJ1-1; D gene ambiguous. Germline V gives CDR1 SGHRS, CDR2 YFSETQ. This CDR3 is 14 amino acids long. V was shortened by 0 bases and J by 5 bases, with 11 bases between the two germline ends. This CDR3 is CASSLVLGDTEAFF. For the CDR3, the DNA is TGCGCCAGCAGCTTGGTATTGGGAGATACTGAAGCTTTCTTT.

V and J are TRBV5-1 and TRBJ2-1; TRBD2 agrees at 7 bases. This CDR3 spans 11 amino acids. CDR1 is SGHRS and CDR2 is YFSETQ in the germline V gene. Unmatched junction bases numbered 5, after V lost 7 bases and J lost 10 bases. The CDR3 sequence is CASRRGGEQFF. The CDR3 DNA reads TGCGCCAGCCGACGGGGAGGGGAGCAGTTCTTC.

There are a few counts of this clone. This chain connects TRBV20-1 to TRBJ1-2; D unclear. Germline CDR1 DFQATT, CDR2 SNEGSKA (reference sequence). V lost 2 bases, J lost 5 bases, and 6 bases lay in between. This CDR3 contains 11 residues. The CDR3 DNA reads TGCAGTGCTAGAAGGGAGTATGGCTACACCTTC. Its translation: CSARREYGYTF.

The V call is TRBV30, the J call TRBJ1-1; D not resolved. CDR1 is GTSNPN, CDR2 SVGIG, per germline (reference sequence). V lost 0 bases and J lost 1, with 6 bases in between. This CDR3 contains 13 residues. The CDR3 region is CAWSVLRNTEAFF. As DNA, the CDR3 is TGTGCCTGGAGTGTACTCCGGAACACTGAAGCTTTCTTT.

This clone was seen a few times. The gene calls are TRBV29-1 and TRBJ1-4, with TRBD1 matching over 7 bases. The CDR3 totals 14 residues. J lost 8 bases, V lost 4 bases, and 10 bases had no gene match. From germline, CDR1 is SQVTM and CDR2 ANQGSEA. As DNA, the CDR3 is TGCAGCGTTGTACCGCAGGGGGTTGGGGAAAAACTGTTTTTT. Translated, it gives CSVVPQGVGEKLFF.